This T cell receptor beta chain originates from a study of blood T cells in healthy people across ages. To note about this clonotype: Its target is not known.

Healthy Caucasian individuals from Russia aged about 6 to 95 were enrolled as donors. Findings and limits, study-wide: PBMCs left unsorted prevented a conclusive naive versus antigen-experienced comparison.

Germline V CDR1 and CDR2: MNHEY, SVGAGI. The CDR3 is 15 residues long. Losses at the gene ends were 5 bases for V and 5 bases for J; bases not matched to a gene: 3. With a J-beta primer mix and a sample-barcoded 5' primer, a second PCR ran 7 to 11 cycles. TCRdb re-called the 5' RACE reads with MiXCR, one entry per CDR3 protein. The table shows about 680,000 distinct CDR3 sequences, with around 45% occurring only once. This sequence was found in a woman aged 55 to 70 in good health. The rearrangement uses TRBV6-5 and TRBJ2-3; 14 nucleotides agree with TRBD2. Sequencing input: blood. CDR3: CASSGTSGSGDTQYF. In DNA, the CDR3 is TGTGCCAGCAGTGGGACTAGCGGGAGCGGAGATACGCAGTATTTT.